This entry lists 9 T cell receptor beta chains sequenced from one sample in a study of PD-L1 blockade in urothelial cancer. Profiling relied on immunoSEQ multiplex PCR, and the TCRdb table lists in-frame clones only, not all of them. The table has approximately 50,000 clones, about 86% seen once. The time point is: pretreatment peripheral blood. The sequencing here drew on PBMCs, taken around atezolizumab (anti-PD-L1) treatment. All receptors come from a man between 65 and 80 years old with urothelial cancer.

This chain links TRBV4-3 with TRBJ2-3, with D maybe TRBD2 (7 bases). CDR1 is LGHNA, CDR2 YSLEER, per germline. Trimming removed 3 bases from V and 6 bases from J, with 16 bases in between. The CDR3 consists of 15 residues. The CDR3 coding sequence is TGCGCCAGCAGCCAGCTTCTCGCGGGGGCCGATACGCAGTATTTT. It specifies CASSQLLAGADTQYF.

The chain uses TRBV7-9 and TRBJ2-5; D gene unclear. CDR1 and CDR2 (germline): SEHNR, FQNEAQ (reference sequence). The CDR3 covers 14 residues. V shed 1 base and J shed 0 bases, with 6 bases lying between them. The CDR3 nucleotides read TGTGCCAGCAGCTTAGTGGGCCACCAAGAGACCCAGTACTTC. Translation gives CASSLVGHQETQYF. Full variable domain (outside the CDR3, taken from reference TRBV7-9 and TRBJ2-5): DTGVSQNPRHKITKRGQNVTFRCDPISEHNRLYWYRQTLGQGPEFLTYFQNEAQLEKSRLLSDRFSAERPKGSFSTLEIQRTEQGDSAMYLCASSLVGHQETQYFGPGTRLLVL.

The chain links TRBV28 to TRBJ1-5; 7 bases are shared with TRBD1. This CDR3 contains 18 residues. Germline trimming cut 2 bases from V and 6 bases from J; bases unmatched to any gene: 16. In germline, CDR1 is MDHEN, CDR2 SYDVKM. CDR3 region: CASSLAGRGFGDRQPQHF. The CDR3 region has the DNA TGTGCCAGCAGTTTAGCCGGCAGGGGGTTCGGCGATCGTCAGCCCCAGCATTTT.

The genes are TRBV19 and TRBJ1-5, with 11 bases fitting TRBD1. The CDR3 sequence is 14 residues long. V gave up 6 bases and J gave up 7 bases; unmatched junction bases: 5. The germline CDR1 and CDR2 sequences are LNHDA and SQIVND (reference sequence). The CDR3 reads CASRMGQGGQPQHF. The CDR3 nucleotides read TGTGCCAGTAGAATGGGACAGGGGGGCCAGCCCCAGCATTTT.

The chain recombines TRBV7-2 with TRBJ2-5, with 10 bases that match TRBD1. CDR1 and CDR2 (germline): SGHTA, FQGNSA. CDR3 length equals 14 residues. Trimming cost V 2 bases and J 4 bases; bases outside gene matches: 1. DNA of the CDR3: TGTGCCAGCAGCTTAAGGACAGGGGGAGAGACCCAGTACTTC. Protein: CASSLRTGGETQYF.

The J gene is TRBJ1-1, the V gene TRBV28; D unresolved. V dropped 10 bases and J dropped 5 bases, with 17 bases sitting between them. Germline lookup yields CDR1 MDHEN and CDR2 SYDVKM. The CDR3 is made up of 13 amino acids. The CDR3 DNA sequence: TGTGCCACCTCCGGGGATGAGGGAACTGAAGCTTTCTTT. This codes for CATSGDEGTEAFF. Together with reference TRBV28 and TRBJ1-1, the CDR3 gives the full variable domain: DVKVTQSSRYLVKRTGEKVFLECVQDMDHENMFWYRQDPGLGLRLIYFSYDVKMKEKGDIPEGYSVSREKKERFSLILESASTNQTSMYLCATSGDEGTEAFFGQGTRLTVV.

This clone has a single count. The gene calls are TRBV28 and TRBJ2-6; D may be TRBD2 (6 bases). The CDR3 has 17 amino acids. Germline lookup yields CDR1 MDHEN and CDR2 SYDVKM. The V end lost 6 bases, the J end lost 1 base, and 16 bases lay between the germline ends. The CDR3 loop reads CASSPRLGGSGANVLTF. In nucleotides, the CDR3 is TGTGCCAGCAGCCCACGCCTTGGGGGGTCTGGGGCCAACGTCCTGACTTTC.

This chain joins TRBV7-2 and TRBJ1-2, with D tentatively TRBD1 (6 bases). CDR1 and CDR2 (germline): SGHTA, FQGNSA. The length of the CDR3 is 14 residues. The V end was cut by 4 bases, the J end by 1 base, with 10 bases between. CDR3 loop: CASSSRDNNYGYTF. The CDR3 bases are TGTGCCAGCAGCTCCCGGGACAATAACTATGGCTACACCTTC.

The genes are TRBV27 and TRBJ1-2, with 7 bases identical to TRBD1. The CDR3 has 15 residues. Trimming cost V 5 bases and J 6 bases; bases outside gene matches: 12. In germline, CDR1 is MNHEY, CDR2 SMNVEV (reference sequence). CDR3 sequence reads: CASSLRQGSTHGYTF. DNA of the CDR3: TGTGCCAGCAGTCTGCGACAGGGTTCTACCCATGGCTACACCTTC.